This T cell receptor (beta chain) appears in the sequencing data of a study of long-term antiretroviral therapy in people with HIV. Study findings and constraints: Therapy changes, viral resistance and ART adherence were not documented in the available data.

A note on this clone: The target antigen is unknown.

The CDR3 runs 13 residues. V shed 2 bases and J shed 4 bases, with 3 bases lying between them. Germline V gene sequence: CDR1 SNHLY, CDR2 FYNNEI. The run of the v3.0 immunoSEQ assay was at survey level. Generated by immunoSEQ multiplex PCR, the TCRdb table keeps only in-frame clones and is missing some. The sample includes over 25,000 clones, roughly 86% of them seen just once. The chain combines TRBV2 with TRBJ1-6, with D unresolved. Sequences were derived from unsorted PBMCs, sampled 0.8 years after starting antiretroviral therapy. This sequence originates from a woman aged 30 to 39 with HIV. CDR3 sequence (DNA): TGTGCCAGCAGTGAACGTTATAATTCACCCCTCCACTTT. Translating it yields CASSERYNSPLHF.